Below are 32 T cell receptor beta chains sequenced from a single sample in a study of blood T cell repertoires in COVID-19. Profiled with immunoSEQ multiplex PCR; TCRdb holds only in-frame clones, not every one. The repertoire holds 220,000 or so clones, with about four fifths as singletons. Material for sequencing was PBMCs or T cells enriched from blood (not recorded which). Source of these receptors: a middle-aged woman with acute COVID-19.

The chain is built from TRBV28 and TRBJ2-1, with 9 bases aligning to TRBD2. Germline loops: CDR1 MDHEN, CDR2 SYDVKM. The CDR3 consists of 14 residues. The trim removed 6 bases at V and 5 bases at J, leaving 5 bases unmatched. This CDR3 is CASRRREGNNEQFF. CDR3 DNA: TGTGCCAGCAGAAGGCGGGAGGGGAACAATGAGCAGTTCTTC.

Here the CDR3 reads CASSPTAIYNQPQHF. CDR3 in DNA: TGTGCCAGTAGTCCGACAGCCATCTACAATCAGCCCCAGCATTTT. This sequence joins TRBV19 and TRBJ1-5, with a tentative D call TRBD1 (5 bases). Germline-derived CDR1 and CDR2 are LNHDA and SQIVND (reference sequence). The CDR3 extends over 15 amino acids. Trimming stripped 5 bases from V and 3 bases from J, with 14 bases between.

V is TRBV2 and J is TRBJ2-2; TRBD2 matches at 7 bases. Germline V CDR1 and CDR2: SNHLY, FYNNEI. The CDR3 is 14 amino acids. The V gene end was trimmed by 7 bases and the J gene end by 3 bases; junction bases not matched to a gene: 5. DNA for the CDR3: TGTGCCAGCAAGGAGCGGGGCTACACCGGGGAGCTGTTTTTT. Amino acid sequence: CASKERGYTGELFF.

The chain uses TRBV27 and TRBJ1-5; D ambiguous. The CDR3 runs 13 residues. V gave up 6 bases and J gave up 3 bases, with 9 bases separating them. CDR1 and CDR2 from the germline V gene are MNHEY and SMNVEV (reference sequence). CDR3 residues: CASRLGLNQPQHF. In nucleotides, the CDR3 is TGTGCCAGCAGACTTGGGCTCAATCAGCCCCAGCATTTT.

V is TRBV5-6 and J is TRBJ2-7; 11 nucleotides line up with TRBD2. J was trimmed by 2 bases and V by 4 bases; bases with no gene match: 5. CDR3 length: 15 residues. CDR1 is SGHDT, CDR2 YYEEEE, per germline. CDR3 sequence reads: CASSALAGGPYEQYF. The CDR3 DNA is TGTGCCAGCAGCGCGTTAGCGGGAGGGCCCTACGAGCAGTACTTC.

This clone turned up a few times. This chain joins TRBV19 and TRBJ1-1; TRBD1 matches at 7 bases. The CDR3 totals 13 residues. Germline V gene sequence: CDR1 LNHDA, CDR2 SQIVND (reference sequence). Trimming at V came to 8 bases and at J to 3 bases, leaving 6 bases not matched to a gene. CDR3 amino acids: CASADRVDTEAFF. CDR3 nucleotide sequence: TGTGCCAGTGCCGACAGGGTGGACACTGAAGCTTTCTTT.

The gene calls are TRBV14 and TRBJ2-1; 9 nucleotides match TRBD2. Trimming at V came to 1 base and at J to 2 bases, leaving 6 bases not matched to a gene. CDR3 size: 17 residues. Germline V gene sequence: CDR1 SGHDN, CDR2 FVKESK. The CDR3: CASSQAPRTSAYNEQFF. Here the CDR3 DNA reads TGTGCCAGCAGCCAAGCTCCCCGGACTAGCGCCTACAATGAGCAGTTCTTC.

The chain links TRBV7-9 to TRBJ1-4; 7 bases align to TRBD1. Germline CDR1 reads SEHNR; CDR2 reads FQNEAQ (reference sequence). The length of the CDR3 is 15 residues. V lost 2 bases to trimming and J lost 8 bases; unmatched junction nucleotides: 8. The CDR3 loop is CASSLINPRGEKLFF. DNA of the CDR3: TGTGCCAGCAGCTTAATTAACCCCAGGGGGGAAAAACTGTTTTTT.

The chain uses TRBV7-3 and TRBJ1-2; 8 bases are a match to TRBD1. The CDR3 runs 14 residues. The germline CDR1 and CDR2 sequences are SGHTA and FQGTGA. After removal of 6 bases from V and 4 bases from J, the junction contained 7 bases not matched to a gene. The CDR3 reads CASSSTGEGYGYTF. CDR3 DNA sequence: TGTGCCAGCAGTTCGACAGGGGAGGGCTATGGCTACACCTTC.

This chain connects TRBV6-2 or TRBV6-3 to TRBJ1-1; no clear D. Germline values: CDR1 MNHEY, CDR2 SVGEGT. This CDR3 comprises 15 residues. V shed 6 bases and J shed 0 bases, with 14 bases lying between them. CDR3 DNA sequence: TGTGCCAGCAGGCCTGTTAATACGGTGAACACTGAAGCTTTCTTT. The encoded protein is CASRPVNTVNTEAFF.

The chain employs TRBV3-1 (or the pseudogene TRBV3-2) and TRBJ1-6; TRBD1 might be the D (5 bases). CDR1 and CDR2 (germline): LGHDT, YNNKEL (reference sequence). V lost 8 bases and J lost 7, with 15 bases in between. This CDR3 is built from 14 residues. CDR3 bases: TGTGCCAGCGGGAAGGGAAGGGGCAATTCACCCCTCCACTTT. Translating it yields CASGKGRGNSPLHF.

The J gene is TRBJ1-2, the V gene TRBV3-1 (or the pseudogene TRBV3-2), with D possibly matching TRBD1 (5 bases). CDR1 and CDR2 (germline): LGHDT, YNNKEL (reference sequence). Trimming took 0 bases from V and 8 from J, leaving 13 bases between them. This CDR3 is 14 amino acids long. The CDR3 sequence: CASSQDRGSWGYTF. Written as DNA, the CDR3 is TGTGCCAGCAGCCAAGATCGGGGGAGTTGGGGCTACACCTTC.

This chain joins TRBV4-3 and TRBJ1-2; 8 bases agree with TRBD1. This CDR3 region has 16 residues. Unmatched junction bases numbered 10, after V lost 0 bases and J lost 7 bases. Germline V CDR1 and CDR2: LGHNA, YSLEER. The CDR3 DNA reads TGCGCCAGCAGCCAAGATCCGACAGGGGCCCTAGGTGGCTACACCTTC. Amino acid sequence: CASSQDPTGALGGYTF.

The V and J genes are TRBV5-1 and TRBJ2-1, with TRBD2 matching 16 bases. In germline, CDR1 is SGHRS, CDR2 YFSETQ. The junction had 6 bases not matched to a gene; V was cut back by 4 bases and J by 8 bases. The CDR3 spans 16 residues. CDR3 region: CASSTGTSGRADEQFF. The DNA of the CDR3 is TGCGCCAGCAGCACGGGGACTAGCGGGAGGGCCGATGAGCAGTTCTTC.

This clone was detected only once. At one end, the junction sequence differs from germline, possibly due to a read error. J is TRBJ1-5 and V is TRBV2; TRBD1 matches at 7 bases. The CDR3 has 13 amino acids. Germline loops: CDR1 SNHLY, CDR2 FYNNEI. CDR3 DNA: TGTGCCGGCAGGGGGGGTAGCAATCAGCCCCAGCATTTT. Its protein is CAGRGGSNQPQHF.

This sequence joins TRBV5-1 and TRBJ1-2; tentatively, D is TRBD1 (6 bases). The germline V and J ends were trimmed by 0 bases and 1 base, with 10 bases remaining between them. The CDR3 sequence is 15 residues long. Germline CDR1 is SGHRS and CDR2 is YFSETQ. The CDR3 reads CASSLAARGNYGYTF. The CDR3 coding sequence is TGCGCCAGCAGCTTGGCCGCCAGGGGTAACTATGGCTACACCTTC. Looking up the rest from reference TRBV5-1 and TRBJ1-2 gives the full variable domain: KAGVTQTPRYLIKTRGQQVTLSCSPISGHRSVSWYQQTPGQGLQFLFEYFSETQRNKGNFPGRFSGRQFSNSRSEMNVSTLELGDSALYLCASSLAARGNYGYTFGSGTRLTVV.

The genes are TRBV10-2 and TRBJ1-1; TRBD1 matches at 9 bases. The germline gives CDR1 WSHSY, CDR2 SAAADI. The CDR3 is made up of 15 amino acids. V gave up 7 bases and J gave up 0 bases; unmatched junction bases: 6. CDR3 coding DNA: TGCGCCAGCATGACAGGGGGGGGGATGAACACTGAAGCTTTCTTT. It encodes CASMTGGGMNTEAFF.

The J gene is TRBJ1-6, the V gene TRBV29-1, with unresolved D. Per the germline V gene, CDR1 is SQVTM and CDR2 is ANQGSEA. The CDR3 contains 13 residues. V was clipped by 5 bases and J by 10 bases, with 15 bases between them. The CDR3 bases are TGCAGCGTTAAGTTTTCGGGGAACTCACCCCTCCACTTT. Encoded protein: CSVKFSGNSPLHF.

The J gene is TRBJ2-3, the V gene TRBV19, with D possibly TRBD1 on 6 matching bases. The germline CDR1 and CDR2 sequences are LNHDA and SQIVND (reference sequence). The CDR3 has 12 residues. CDR3 in DNA: TGTTCCTCGGCAGGGGCGTATGATACGCAGTATTTT. Amino acid sequence: CSSAGAYDTQYF.

The chain carries TRBV6-5 and TRBJ2-1; the match to TRBD1 covers 9 bases. This CDR3 has 16 amino acids. V lost 2 bases to trimming and J lost 7 bases; unmatched junction nucleotides: 9. Germline assignment: CDR1 MNHEY and CDR2 SVGAGI. The CDR3 loop reads CASSYHLTGGLNEQFF. Here the CDR3 DNA reads TGTGCCAGCAGTTACCACCTGACAGGGGGTTTGAATGAGCAGTTCTTC.

The CDR3 sequence is CASSFMTGGPTNYGYTF. In DNA form, the CDR3 reads TGTGCCAGCAGCTTTATGACAGGGGGCCCGACTAACTATGGCTACACCTTC. J is TRBJ1-2 and V is TRBV5-5; 10 bases fit TRBD1. From germline, CDR1 is SGHKS and CDR2 YYEKEE (reference sequence). This CDR3 spans 17 amino acids. V was pared by 2 bases and J by 0 bases, with 7 bases of the junction left unmatched.

Remarks on this clone: Because the CDR3 is missing its conserved closing phenylalanine or tryptophan, this is likely a read error. The rearrangement uses TRBV2 and TRBJ1-2; D may be TRBD1 (5 bases). Germline V gene sequence: CDR1 SNHLY, CDR2 FYNNEI. There are 14 residues in the CDR3. Trimming removed 4 bases at V and 7 bases at J, with 16 bases between. The CDR3 sequence is CASSASRGSIGYTS. CDR3 in DNA: TGTGCCAGCAGTGCCTCCCGGGGGTCTATTGGCTACACCTCC.

V gene TRBV19 combines with J gene TRBJ2-1; TRBD1 matches at 11 bases. Per the germline V gene, CDR1 is LNHDA and CDR2 is SQIVND (reference sequence). The CDR3 spans 18 residues. After removal of 7 bases from V and 0 bases from J, the junction contained 11 bases not matched to a gene. CDR3 nucleotide sequence: TGTGCCAGTATGCCCCGGGACAGGGGGTTCCACTCCTACAATGAGCAGTTCTTC. Translation: CASMPRDRGFHSYNEQFF.

The CDR3 is CASSAGTSVGSEQFF. The CDR3 nucleotides are TGTGCCAGCAGCGCCGGGACTAGCGTCGGTAGTGAGCAGTTCTTC. The V and J genes are TRBV7-9 and TRBJ2-1; 10 bases are shared with TRBD2. Trimming cost V 5 bases and J 9 bases; bases outside gene matches: 10. Germline values: CDR1 SEHNR, CDR2 FQNEAQ (reference sequence). CDR3 size: 15 residues.

The chain carries TRBV30 and TRBJ1-2; D is undetermined. Trimming removed 0 bases from V and 8 bases from J, with 10 bases in between. Germline-derived CDR1 and CDR2 are GTSNPN and SVGIG (reference sequence). The CDR3 has 12 amino acids. CDR3 sequence (DNA): TGTGCCTGGAGTGTCGGGGAGACGGGCTACACCTTC. Translated, it gives CAWSVGETGYTF.

The chain has TRBV18 and TRBJ2-1; D not resolved. The CDR3 sequence is 14 residues long. Germline assignment: CDR1 KGHSH and CDR2 LQKENI. The ends were cut back, 2 bases at V and 4 bases at J, with 9 bases in the middle. This CDR3 is CASSPSNGYNEQFF. The DNA of the CDR3 is TGTGCCAGCTCACCATCGAACGGGTACAATGAGCAGTTCTTC.

This chain uses TRBV29-1 with TRBJ2-1; D is undetermined. CDR1 is SQVTM and CDR2 is ANQGSEA in the germline V gene. The CDR3 totals 12 residues. Trimming removed 5 bases at V and 4 bases at J, with 9 bases between. CDR3 in DNA: TGCAGCGTTCGCTCCGGGTACAATGAGCAGTTCTTC. It specifies CSVRSGYNEQFF.

V usage is TRBV28 and J usage is TRBJ1-1; 7 nucleotides line up with TRBD1. V lost 5 bases, J lost 6 bases, and 9 bases stayed unmatched. In germline, CDR1 is MDHEN, CDR2 SYDVKM. This CDR3 contains 14 residues. The chain's CDR3 is CASSVPGGRAEAFF. The CDR3 nucleotides are TGTGCCAGCAGTGTACCAGGGGGTAGGGCTGAAGCTTTCTTT. Using reference TRBV28 and TRBJ1-1 for the parts outside the CDR3, the full variable domain is DVKVTQSSRYLVKRTGEKVFLECVQDMDHENMFWYRQDPGLGLRLIYFSYDVKMKEKGDIPEGYSVSREKKERFSLILESASTNQTSMYLCASSVPGGRAEAFFGQGTRLTVV.

This chain uses TRBV5-1 with TRBJ2-1, with 8 positions matching TRBD2. The V gene's germline CDR1 is SGHRS and CDR2 YFSETQ. The CDR3 runs to 15 residues. The J segment lost 7 bases and the V segment lost 7 bases, leaving 13 bases of the junction unmatched. CDR3 protein: CASRSSGGPENEQFF. For the CDR3, the DNA is TGCGCCAGCCGATCCTCGGGAGGGCCGGAGAATGAGCAGTTCTTC.

V is TRBV6-5 and J is TRBJ2-7; the match to TRBD1 covers 10 bases. The CDR3 sequence is 16 residues long. V lost 4 bases to trimming and J lost 2 bases; unmatched junction nucleotides: 8. CDR1 is MNHEY and CDR2 is SVGAGI in the germline V gene. CDR3 nucleotide sequence: TGTGCCAGCAGTTCTATGGGACAGGGGAAGGCCTACGAGCAGTACTTC. Its translation: CASSSMGQGKAYEQYF.

The chain combines TRBV19 with TRBJ2-1; TRBD2 aligns across 7 bases. Germline lookup yields CDR1 LNHDA and CDR2 SQIVND (reference sequence). Unmatched junction bases numbered 2, after V lost 6 bases and J lost 0 bases. This CDR3 has 14 residues. Here the CDR3 DNA reads TGTGCCAGTAGGGGACTAAGCTCCTACAATGAGCAGTTCTTC. Its translation: CASRGLSSYNEQFF.

The J gene is TRBJ2-1, the V gene TRBV24-1; TRBD2 matches at 12 bases. Germline CDR1 reads KGHDR; CDR2 reads SFDVKD. J lost 6 bases, V lost 4 bases, and 12 bases had no gene match. This CDR3 comprises 18 residues. CDR3 bases: TGTGCCACCAGTGACTTGCCCCTATCTAGCGGGAGGGTCAATGAGCAGTTCTTC. Its protein product is CATSDLPLSSGRVNEQFF.